The 7 T cell receptor beta chains in this list originate from one sample, sequenced in a study of glioma-infiltrating T cells after dendritic cell vaccination. The protocol was immunoSEQ multiplex PCR, while the TCRdb copy is restricted to in-frame clones and leaves out a portion. The data contain 9,500 to 13,000 clones, 81% of them seen just once; the ten biggest clones take up roughly two fifths. Sample time point: after dendritic cell vaccination, including at tumor progression/relapse. This material consisted of blood, taken after dendritic cell vaccination. The receptors were sampled from a human donor with glioblastoma.

V usage is TRBV19 and J usage is TRBJ1-5, with TRBD1 matching 11 bases. Germline-derived CDR1 and CDR2 are LNHDA and SQIVND (reference sequence). The V gene end was trimmed by 3 bases and the J gene end by 9 bases; junction bases not matched to a gene: 4. The CDR3 spans 14 residues. In nucleotides, the CDR3 is TGTGCCAGTAGTATGGACAGGGGGCAGGGGCCCCAGCATTTT. Amino acids: CASSMDRGQGPQHF.

The rearrangement links TRBV28 to TRBJ2-2; maybe TRBD2 (6 bases). V was shortened by 7 bases and J by 7 bases, with 16 bases between the two germline ends. The CDR3 has 14 residues. Germline V gene lookup returns CDR1 MDHEN and CDR2 SYDVKM. DNA for the CDR3: TGTGCCAGCACCACGACTAGGACTGGCGGGGAGCTGTTTTTT. Its protein is CASTTTRTGGELFF.

This clone was counted once. This sequence joins TRBV19 and TRBJ2-3; 7 bases match TRBD1. After removal of 4 bases from V and 2 bases from J, the junction contained 9 bases not matched to a gene. Per the germline V gene, CDR1 is LNHDA and CDR2 is SQIVND (reference sequence). The CDR3 contains 16 residues. CDR3 DNA: TGTGCCAGTAGTACAACCTTGAGGGGGCTCACAGATACGCAGTATTTT. It yields the protein CASSTTLRGLTDTQYF.

A few counts support this clone. The V call is TRBV28, the J call TRBJ2-3, with a weak D call TRBD1 (5 bases). Germline CDR1 and CDR2: MDHEN and SYDVKM. The CDR3 sequence is 17 residues long. Trimming stripped 5 bases from V and 2 bases from J, with 20 bases between. CDR3 region: CASSTEYGIRDTDTQYF. CDR3 sequence (DNA): TGTGCCAGCAGTACAGAATACGGAATCAGGGACACAGATACGCAGTATTTT.

This clone was counted between two and nine times. The genes are TRBV19 and TRBJ2-4, with 8 bases that match TRBD2. The CDR3 runs to 17 residues. Germline CDR1 LNHDA, CDR2 SQIVND (reference sequence). V trimming: 6 bases; J trimming: 2 bases; junction bases outside the gene matches: 12. CDR3 residues: CASSQQATSGPKNIQYF. The DNA of the CDR3 is TGTGCCAGTAGCCAACAGGCAACTAGCGGCCCCAAAAACATTCAGTACTTC.

The chain has TRBV25-1 and TRBJ2-3; 8 bases agree with TRBD1. After removal of 3 bases from V and 11 bases from J, the junction contained 13 bases not matched to a gene. The V gene's germline CDR1 is MGHDK and CDR2 SYGVNS. The CDR3 extends over 15 amino acids. CDR3: CASSDPPDRDRVQYF. The DNA for the CDR3 is TGTGCCAGCAGTGATCCCCCGGACAGGGACCGAGTGCAGTATTTT.

The chain has TRBV27 and TRBJ1-5, with D unclear. Trimming shortened V by 8 bases and J by 1 base, and 12 bases separated the two germline ends. The CDR3 totals 14 residues. Germline CDR1 is MNHEY and CDR2 is SMNVEV (reference sequence). The CDR3 sequence is CASRMGGSNQPQHF. The CDR3 nucleotides read TGTGCCAGCCGAATGGGAGGGAGCAATCAGCCCCAGCATTTT.